A selection of T cell receptor beta chains follows, all from one sample in a study of blood T cell dynamics during melanoma immunotherapy. Clones were sequenced by immunoSEQ multiplex PCR, and TCRdb holds only the in-frame ones, with some missing. The sample lists 3,200 or so clones, 96% occurring once. The sample in question was effector memory CD8+ T cells from blood, obtained from a patient treated with checkpoint blockade. The receptors come from a human donor with melanoma. Both conserved end residues are part of each CDR3. D genes are given only for firm matches. Clone size appears in some rows only: once, few, many, or a class for an expanded clone.

size	D	J	V	DNA	CDR3
.	.	TRBJ2-1	TRBV6-1	TGTGCCAGCAGCCCTCACGGGTCGACCGGCGATGAGCAGTTCTTC	CASSPHGSTGDEQFF
.	.	TRBJ2-7	TRBV5-5	TGTGCCAGCAGCTTGGCCTGGGGGGCGTACGAGCAGTACTTC	CASSLAWGAYEQYF
.	.	TRBJ1-2	TRBV29-1	TGCAGCGCTCCTGGGGGGGCGGGCGGCTACACCTTC	CSAPGGAGGYTF
.	.	TRBJ2-2	TRBV13	TGTGCCAGCAGCCCCCCAGGGTGGGGGAGGACCGGGGAGCTGTTTTTT	CASSPPGWGRTGELFF
once	.	TRBJ1-2	TRBV4-3	TGCGCCAGCAGCCAATCCGACGGATTAAACTATGGCTACACCTTC	CASSQSDGLNYGYTF
.	.	TRBJ2-5	TRBV6-5	TGTGCCAGCCGCGTGCAAGAGACCCAGTACTTC	CASRVQETQYF
.	.	TRBJ1-1	TRBV5-4	TGTGCCAGCAGGCCCGACCCTATGAACACTGAAGCTTTCTTT	CASRPDPMNTEAFF
.	TRBD1	TRBJ1-1	TRBV10-3	TGTGCCATCAGCGTGACAGGGGACACTGAAGCTTTCTTT	CAISVTGDTEAFF
.	.	TRBJ1-1	TRBV9	TGTGCCAGCAGCCAGCAAGGCGGACGGAACACTGAAGCTTTCTTT	CASSQQGGRNTEAFF
once	TRBD1	TRBJ2-7	TRBV29-1	TGCAGCGTTGAAGTTGGACAGGGGGCCCCCTACGAGCAGTACTTC	CSVEVGQGAPYEQYF
.	.	TRBJ2-1	TRBV6-5	TGTGCCAGCAGTTACTCGGACCTCAATGAGCAGTTCTTC	CASSYSDLNEQFF
.	TRBD2	TRBJ2-2	TRBV6-8	TGTGCCAGCAGTTACTTCGAGCGGGAGGGCCTTAGGACCGGGGAGCTGTTTTTT	CASSYFEREGLRTGELFF
.	.	TRBJ1-1	TRBV9	TGTGCCAGCAGCGTAGGGGTAGCAAACACTGAAGCTTTCTTT	CASSVGVANTEAFF
once	.	TRBJ2-1	TRBV11-3	TGTGCCAGCAGCTTGGCCGAATACCGGGACACCCGAAGGAGGGAGCAGTTCTTC	CASSLAEYRDTRRREQFF
.	.	TRBJ2-4	TRBV28	TGTGCCAGCAGTTTCCTGCAGGGCAAAAACATTCAGTACTTC	CASSFLQGKNIQYF
once	.	TRBJ2-1	TRBV9	TGTGCCAGCAGCCCCTCGGTAGATGAGCAGTTCTTC	CASSPSVDEQFF
.	TRBD1	TRBJ2-1	TRBV15	TGTGCCACCAGCAGAGGCGGGACAGGGGATGAGCAGTTCTTC	CATSRGGTGDEQFF
.	TRBD1	TRBJ1-2	TRBV6-1	TGTGCCAGCAGTGACACCGGGACAGGGTATGGCTACACCTTC	CASSDTGTGYGYTF
.	.	TRBJ2-6	TRBV29-1	TGCAGCGTTGAAGATTTGGACTCTGGGGCCAACGTCCTGACTTTC	CSVEDLDSGANVLTF
.	.	TRBJ2-1	TRBV9	TGTGCCAGCAGCACCAGCGGGGCAGGGGTCTACAATGAGCAGTTCTTC	CASSTSGAGVYNEQFF
.	.	TRBJ1-3	TRBV12-5	TGTGCTAGTGCCCAGAGCTCTGGAAACACCATATATTTT	CASAQSSGNTIYF
.	TRBD2	TRBJ2-5	TRBV2	TGTGCCAGCAAAACGATAAGGACTAGCGGGGGGGCCGTTCAAGAGACCCAGTACTTC	CASKTIRTSGGAVQETQYF
once	.	TRBJ2-2	TRBV5-8	TGTGCCAGCAGTCCCGCCTTCGGCACCGGGGAGCTGTTTTTT	CASSPAFGTGELFF
.	TRBD1	TRBJ2-1	TRBV7-6	TGTGCCAGCAGCAACGGACAGGAGTACAATGAGCAGTTCTTC	CASSNGQEYNEQFF
.	.	TRBJ1-5	TRBV11-1	TGTGCCAGCAGCTTAGATCCGAGGGCGAGTCAGCCCCAGCATTTT	CASSLDPRASQPQHF
once	TRBD1	TRBJ2-7	TRBV2	TGTGCCAGCAGTTCCGGGACAGGGCCCCTCGAGCAGTACTTC	CASSSGTGPLEQYF